This TCR beta chain was profiled in a study of T cells after yellow fever vaccination (dated by TCRdb to between 2018 and 2020). Broadly, across the study: The SMART-Seq v4 Ultra Low Input RNA kit was used to prepare libraries from fractions with low cell numbers. To follow T-cell clones before and after both primary and booster YFV17D yellow fever vaccination, bulk TCR alpha and beta repertoires underwent longitudinal sequencing. Blood was collected at multiple timepoints before and after primary and secondary immunization, and bulk PBMC replicates and cell subsets were isolated. Two healthy male donors, one aged 18 to 30 and one aged 30 to 39 years, were included in the cohort.

The listed sequencing device is Illumina NovaSeq 6000. TCR cDNA was made using 5'RACE template switching, a step that added a universal primer site and unique molecular identifiers. Priming for cDNA synthesis came from both the TCR alpha and TCR beta constant segments. Two PCR steps were used to amplify libraries, with sample barcodes and sequencing adapters being added in the second step. Sequencing of the libraries was done on either Illumina HiSeq 2500 (2x100 bp) or NovaSeq (2x150 bp). The authors' pipeline ran thus. MIGEC was used to demultiplex reads and collapse the reads into UMI consensus sequences, and MiXCR was used for V(D)J alignment. Vaccine-responding clonotypes were identified with edgeR using replicate PBMC samples, with FDR below 0.01 and a log2 fold change above 5 up to day 15 being required. Each bulk clonotype received a CD4 or CD8 identity based on whether the sequenced CD4 or CD8 repertoire contained that clonotype at higher abundance. In-frame beta chains were kept once TCRdb had trimmed the public reads at Q25 with fastp and called clones with MiXCR. Merged by CDR3 protein, the rows form single entries marked with the most common genes and DNA. TCRdb's processing, not the authors' own work, is the source of the V and J calls. In this sample the table shows some 320,000 distinct CDR3 sequences, roughly 4.3% of which occur a single time. Roughly 21% of the sample is in the top ten clones.

General findings and caveats noted by the study authors: Because the study included only a couple of donors, the extent to which the findings can be generalized is limited. Computational filtering was required because FACS-sorted repertoires could contain abundant contaminating clonotypes from the bulk population. Compared with the primary T-cell response, the secondary T-cell response was weaker but faster, peaking on day 5 rather than day 15. Most clones expanded after primary vaccination (approximately 97% of CD4 and 88% of CD8) were re-detected after the booster, suggesting that broad memory maintenance occurred. A small share of clonotypes occurred in both CD4 and CD8 compartments, likely arising from convergent recombination.

This clonotype was picked up a small number of times. The antigen this receptor binds is unknown. The input lacks base qualities; no much larger clone sits a single base away. V is cut by 3 bases and J by 4 bases, and the space between the germline ends is 12 bases. Sequences SQVTM (CDR1) and ANQGSEA (CDR2) are obtained from the germline V gene. Taken from cysteine to phenylalanine, the CDR3 has 13 residues. Kept here is only the CDR3 DNA, which spans 39 bases and is read in frame from base 1. Interpreted using the paper, the treatment or condition label stands for: live attenuated yellow fever vaccine strain. At each blood-draw timepoint, two biological replicates of bulk PBMCs were collected. PBMCs were isolated from peripheral blood using a standard Ficoll-Paque protocol. TriZol was used to extract RNA from bulk PBMCs, from CD4 and CD8 fractions, and from dextramer-positive and dextramer-negative fractions.

This material consisted of PBMCs, taken 15 days after the yellow fever booster vaccination. The clonotype was recovered from a man between 18 and 29 years old who received the YFV17D yellow fever vaccine. The rearrangement joined TRBV29-1 to TRBJ1-2; TRBD1 could be the D gene, as 5 bases match. The CDR3 region has the sequence CSVERDSRYGYTF. The DNA is as follows: TGCAGCGTTGAGAGGGACTCACGCTATGGCTACACCTTC.